Listed here are 12 T cell receptor beta chains from one sample, sequenced in a study of T cells in Graves' hyperthyroidism and ophthalmopathy. Authors of the study amplified TCR beta CDR3 regions from RNA transcripts. A first-round RT-PCR of the TCR CDR3 used the HTBI primer set. TCRdb recomputed calls from the multiplex PCR reads with MiXCR, one row per CDR3 protein. The table shows approximately 700,000 distinct CDR3 sequences, with 45% occurring only once. Sequencing was carried out using peripheral blood or thyroid tissue (not recorded which). These receptors originate from an adult man with Graves' disease, either hyperthyroidism or ophthalmopathy (not recorded which).

On this clonotype itself: A read error is possible here, since a much larger clone lies one base away. The chain couples TRBV19 to TRBJ1-3; possibly TRBD1 for D (5 bases). The CDR3 runs 15 residues. Trimming took 3 bases from V and 8 from J, leaving 17 bases between them. CDR1 is LNHDA, CDR2 SQIVND, per germline (reference sequence). CDR3 nucleotide sequence: TGTGCCAGTAGTATTTACCCGGGACTCGACGACACCATATATTTT. It translates to CASSIYPGLDDTIYF.

Turning to this clonotype: This may come from a read error, since a much larger clone is one base off. In nucleotides, the CDR3 is TGTGCCATCAGTGGCGACAGGGGGCGATTCTACACTGAAGCTTTCTTT. Its translation is CAISGDRGRFYTEAFF. The J gene is TRBJ1-1, the V gene TRBV10-3; TRBD1 matches at 10 bases. In germline, CDR1 is ENHRY, CDR2 SYGVKD. V gave up 4 bases and J gave up 3 bases; unmatched junction bases: 8. The CDR3 is made up of 16 amino acids.

The chain uses TRBV7-9 and TRBJ2-7; 12 bases align to TRBD2. The CDR3 covers 17 residues. Germline lookup yields CDR1 SEHNR and CDR2 FQNEAQ (reference sequence). V was pared by 5 bases and J by 2 bases, with 10 bases of the junction left unmatched. CDR3 DNA sequence: TGTGCCAGCAGCGCCTCCGGGACTAGCGGGCCCCCCTACGAGCAGTACTTC. Translating gives CASSASGTSGPPYEQYF.

This clonotype has a handful of counts. The V gene is TRBV9, the J gene TRBJ2-2; D is unresolved. The germline V and J ends were trimmed by 3 bases and 6 bases, with 9 bases remaining between them. The length of the CDR3 is 13 residues. From germline, CDR1 is SGDLS and CDR2 YYNGEE. The CDR3 loop is CASSAVVSGELFF. CDR3 bases: TGTGCCAGCAGCGCAGTAGTTTCCGGGGAGCTGTTTTTT.

As regards this clonotype: A much larger clonotype is one base distant, so this may be a read error. V gene TRBV7-9 combines with J gene TRBJ2-5, with D possibly being TRBD2 (6 bases). CDR1 is SEHNR, CDR2 FQNEAQ, per germline (reference sequence). V lost 3 bases and J 7 bases, leaving 18 bases between the germline ends. This CDR3 region has 15 residues. Written as DNA, the CDR3 is TGTGCCAGCAGCTTTGGGGGAGGTACGAGTGGGACCCAGTACTTC. It translates to CASSFGGGTSGTQYF.

This clonotype was counted ten times or more. Here the CDR3 DNA reads TGTGCCAGTAGTATAGATGGGTTACAGATCGGTTCACCCCTCCACTTT. It encodes CASSIDGLQIGSPLHF. The rearrangement links TRBV19 to TRBJ1-6; D ambiguous. The CDR3 length is 16 residues. The V and J ends lost 0 bases and 9 bases respectively, with 15 bases between them. Germline V gene data show CDR1 as LNHDA and CDR2 as SQIVND (reference sequence).

This clonotype was recorded many times. One end of the junction fails to match germline, which may point to a read error. The V and J genes are TRBV7-7 and TRBJ2-5, with 9 bases matching TRBD1. The germline V gene has CDR1 SSHAT and CDR2 FNYEAQ (reference sequence). This CDR3 contains 15 residues. The CDR3 here is CASSSKGQGIETQYF. The CDR3, as DNA: TGTGCTAGCAGCTCAAAGGGACAGGGTATCGAGACCCAGTACTTC.

As regards this clonotype: A read error may explain this, as a much larger clone is one base away. Here the CDR3 reads CASCQNGETQYF. CDR3 DNA: TGTGCCAGCTGCCAAAATGGAGAGACCCAGTACTTC. The chain has TRBV14 and TRBJ2-5; no definite D call. CDR1 is SGHDN and CDR2 is FVKESK in the germline V gene. This CDR3 region has 12 residues.

This rearrangement joins TRBV11-2 to TRBJ1-2, with D tentatively TRBD1 (6 bases). Germline V gene data show CDR1 as SGHAT and CDR2 as FQNNGV. V was pared by 5 bases and J by 8 bases, with 21 bases between. The CDR3 sequence is 15 residues long. The CDR3 bases are TGTGCCAGCAGCCCCTCATCAGGGGACTATGGCGGCTACACCTTC. Residues: CASSPSSGDYGGYTF.

This clonotype was detected a few times. J is TRBJ1-6 and V is TRBV6-5; D remains ambiguous. The CDR3 covers 15 residues. CDR1 is MNHEY and CDR2 is SVGAGI in the germline V gene. Trimming stripped 0 bases from V and 10 bases from J, with 13 bases between. The CDR3 region has the DNA TGTGCCAGCAGTTACTCGGACGGGGTGCAATCACCCCTCCACTTT. It codes for CASSYSDGVQSPLHF.

Here the CDR3 reads CASSLSPYNGYTF. The CDR3 region has the DNA TGTGCCAGCAGTTTATCCCCTTACAATGGCTACACCTTC. The gene calls are TRBV28 and TRBJ1-2; D unresolved. The V and J ends lost 1 base and 6 bases respectively, with 9 bases between them. The CDR3 has 13 residues. Germline values: CDR1 MDHEN, CDR2 SYDVKM.

This clonotype was detected only a few times. This chain joins TRBV7-8 and TRBJ1-6; perhaps TRBD1 as D (5 bases). The germline V gene has CDR1 SGHVS and CDR2 FQNEAQ. The CDR3 has 12 residues. The V gene lost 7 bases and the J gene lost 10 bases, with 11 bases spanning the gap. The CDR3 DNA follows: TGTGCCAGCACTCGGGACGTCTCACCCCTCCACTTT. It specifies CASTRDVSPLHF.